Presented here are 31 T cell receptor beta chains from one specimen sequenced in a study of siplizumab effects on memory and regulatory T cells. Sequenced by immunoSEQ multiplex PCR; TCRdb stores in-frame clones only, minus some. The repertoire holds 70,000 to 100,000 clones, under 95% seen once, with 6.5% in the top ten. The sample taken for sequencing was CD8+ T cells sorted from blood. These receptors were collected from a human donor in good health.

The rearrangement joins TRBV7-9 to TRBJ1-4; D unclear. The CDR3 has 15 residues. V shed 0 bases and J shed 4 bases, with 9 bases lying between them. Germline V gives CDR1 SEHNR, CDR2 FQNEAQ (reference sequence). The CDR3 DNA sequence: TGTGCCAGCAGCTTAGCGAACAGCTTTAATGAAAAACTGTTTTTT. Protein product: CASSLANSFNEKLFF.

The rearrangement joins TRBV6-1 to TRBJ1-1; 11 nucleotides agree with TRBD1. Germline CDR1 MNHNS, CDR2 SASEGT. This CDR3 comprises 14 residues. After removal of 6 bases from V and 3 bases from J, the junction contained 3 bases not matched to a gene. CDR3: CASSGTGGYTEAFF. CDR3 sequence (DNA): TGTGCCAGCAGCGGGACAGGGGGTTACACTGAAGCTTTCTTT.

The chain combines TRBV11-2 with TRBJ2-1, with 7 nucleotides matching TRBD2. The junction had 5 bases not matched to a gene; V was cut back by 6 bases and J by 0 bases. The length of the CDR3 is 15 residues. Per the germline V gene, CDR1 is SGHAT and CDR2 is FQNNGV. CDR3 DNA sequence: TGTGCCAGCAGTTGGGAGGGTAGCTCCTACAATGAGCAGTTCTTC. It encodes CASSWEGSSYNEQFF.

This chain connects TRBV15 to TRBJ2-6; 10 bases agree with TRBD1. The J segment lost 2 bases and the V segment lost 8 bases, leaving 12 bases of the junction unmatched. CDR1 is LNHNV, CDR2 YYDKDF, per germline (reference sequence). The CDR3 loop spans 18 amino acids. CDR3 in amino acids: CATEDRDRGPPGANVLTF. CDR3 sequence (DNA): TGTGCCACCGAAGACCGGGACAGGGGTCCTCCTGGGGCCAACGTCCTGACTTTC.

The gene calls are TRBV5-6 and TRBJ2-5; no firm D call. Per the germline V gene, CDR1 is SGHDT and CDR2 is YYEEEE. Between the trimmed V and J ends, which lost 1 base and 6 bases, there was a span of 13 bases. The CDR3 spans 14 residues. CDR3 nucleotide sequence: TGTGCCAGCAGCTTGCGTTCCCCCAAGCAGACCCAGTACTTC. Translating it yields CASSLRSPKQTQYF.

CDR3: CASSWDPAGDSTDTQYF. The CDR3 DNA is TGTGCCAGCAGCTGGGACCCTGCGGGGGATAGCACAGATACGCAGTATTTT. The chain carries TRBV7-8 and TRBJ2-3, with 7 bases matching TRBD2. Germline CDR1 reads SGHVS; CDR2 reads FQNEAQ. The CDR3 has 17 residues. J gave up 0 bases and V 4 bases, and 10 bases lay outside the gene matches.

The chain links TRBV7-9 to TRBJ2-1; 8 bases line up with TRBD2. CDR1 is SEHNR, CDR2 FQNEAQ, per germline (reference sequence). Trimming removed 3 bases from V and 16 bases from J; junction bases left unmatched: 11. This CDR3 is 13 amino acids long. The CDR3 DNA reads as TGTGCCAGCAGCTTGAGAGCGGGAGAAGGTAATTTCTTC. Its translation is CASSLRAGEGNFF.

The chain uses TRBV30 and TRBJ1-2, with no clear D. This CDR3 contains 13 residues. Per the germline V gene, CDR1 is GTSNPN and CDR2 is SVGIG (reference sequence). The germline V and J ends were trimmed by 4 bases and 0 bases, with 9 bases remaining between them. CDR3: CAWIGDSNYGYTF. DNA for the CDR3: TGTGCCTGGATCGGAGACTCTAACTATGGCTACACCTTC.

The chain is built from TRBV19 and TRBJ2-1; D not resolved. The V gene lost 7 bases and the J gene lost 4 bases, with 5 bases spanning the gap. The CDR3 length is 11 residues. The germline V gene has CDR1 LNHDA and CDR2 SQIVND (reference sequence). CDR3 in amino acids: CASMRYNEQFF. The CDR3 DNA reads TGTGCCAGTATGAGATACAATGAGCAGTTCTTC.

V usage is TRBV27 and J usage is TRBJ2-7, with unresolved D. Trimming took 1 base from V and 7 from J, leaving 8 bases between them. CDR1 and CDR2 from the germline V gene are MNHEY and SMNVEV (reference sequence). CDR3 length: 12 residues. In DNA form, the CDR3 reads TGTGCCAGCAGTTTATTGGGTGGAGAGCAGTACTTC. Translating gives CASSLLGGEQYF.

V is TRBV7-9 and J is TRBJ2-5; TRBD2 aligns across 11 bases. The trim removed 5 bases at V and 5 bases at J, leaving 7 bases unmatched. Germline assignment: CDR1 SEHNR and CDR2 FQNEAQ (reference sequence). This CDR3 spans 15 amino acids. The chain's CDR3 is CASSATSGSEETQYF. CDR3 in DNA: TGTGCCAGCAGCGCCACTAGCGGGAGCGAGGAGACCCAGTACTTC. The full variable domain, its missing parts supplied by reference TRBV7-9 and TRBJ2-5, is DTGVSQNPRHKITKRGQNVTFRCDPISEHNRLYWYRQTLGQGPEFLTYFQNEAQLEKSRLLSDRFSAERPKGSFSTLEIQRTEQGDSAMYLCASSATSGSEETQYFGPGTRLLVL.

The chain employs TRBV6-1 and TRBJ1-5, with D possibly TRBD1 on 6 matching bases. The CDR3 spans 15 residues. Trimming pared 3 bases from V and 3 bases from J, leaving 12 bases between. Germline-derived CDR1 and CDR2 are MNHNS and SASEGT. CDR3: CASSDWTDFNQPQHF. DNA of the CDR3: TGTGCCAGCAGTGACTGGACAGACTTCAATCAGCCCCAGCATTTT.

This clone was counted between two and nine times. V and J are TRBV7-9 and TRBJ1-1, with D perhaps matching TRBD1 (6 bases). CDR1 is SEHNR and CDR2 is FQNEAQ in the germline V gene (reference sequence). The CDR3 sequence is 15 residues long. Trimming removed 5 bases from V and 1 base from J, with 14 bases in between. The CDR3 nucleotides read TGTGCCAGCAGCCATACCAGGGGCCCGAACACTGAAGCTTTCTTT. Its protein is CASSHTRGPNTEAFF.

V usage is TRBV30 and J usage is TRBJ2-1; 12 nucleotides line up with TRBD1. CDR1 is GTSNPN, CDR2 SVGIG, per germline (reference sequence). This CDR3 has 15 amino acids. The chain's CDR3 is CVCVGQGALNNEQFF. In nucleotides, the CDR3 is TGTGTCTGCGTGGGACAGGGGGCCCTTAACAATGAGCAGTTCTTC.

The chain recombines TRBV6-5 with TRBJ2-7; D is perhaps TRBD2 (7 bases). Germline CDR1 reads MNHEY; CDR2 reads SVGAGI. The CDR3 runs to 14 residues. V was pared by 3 bases and J by 3 bases, with 12 bases between. CDR3 loop: CASSYGGGSYEQYF. CDR3 nucleotides: TGTGCCAGCAGTTATGGGGGGGGCAGCTACGAGCAGTACTTC.

V usage is TRBV5-6 and J usage is TRBJ2-3; D tentatively reads TRBD1 or TRBD2 (5 bases each). Per germline, CDR1 SGHDT and CDR2 YYEEEE. With 5 bases removed from V and 1 base from J, the gap between germline ends came to 14 bases. The CDR3 has 15 amino acids. The CDR3 spells CASSSWDGGTDTQYF. CDR3 DNA sequence: TGTGCCAGCAGTTCTTGGGACGGGGGCACAGATACGCAGTATTTT.

The J gene is TRBJ2-1, the V gene TRBV11-3; 7 bases fit TRBD2. Germline assignment: CDR1 SGHNT and CDR2 YENEEA. The CDR3 contains 16 residues. V lost 0 bases, J lost 3 bases, and 5 bases stayed unmatched. CDR3 coding DNA: TGTGCCAGCAGCTTAGATGGCGGGAGTTTCTACAATGAGCAGTTCTTC. Translating gives CASSLDGGSFYNEQFF.

J is TRBJ2-3 and V is TRBV10-2; 11 bases fit TRBD1. From germline, CDR1 is WSHSY and CDR2 SAAADI. The CDR3 covers 17 residues. V trimming: 6 bases; J trimming: 4 bases; junction bases outside the gene matches: 12. The CDR3 nucleotides are TGCGCCAGCAGCGCGGACTGGACAGGGGGCTCGGCAGATACGCAGTATTTT. Translated: CASSADWTGGSADTQYF.

J is TRBJ2-1 and V is TRBV19; 13 bases align to TRBD2. The V and J ends lost 1 base and 3 bases, in that order; junction bases with no gene match: 0. The CDR3 covers 16 residues. CDR1 and CDR2 from the germline V gene are LNHDA and SQIVND (reference sequence). This CDR3 is CASSIGTSGSYNEQFF. The CDR3 bases are TGTGCCAGTAGTATAGGGACTAGCGGGAGCTACAATGAGCAGTTCTTC. The full variable domain, its missing parts supplied by reference TRBV19 and TRBJ2-1, is DGGITQSPKYLFRKEGQNVTLSCEQNLNHDAMYWYRQDPGQGLRLIYYSQIVNDFQKGDIAEGYSVSREKKESFPLTVTSAQKNPTAFYLCASSIGTSGSYNEQFFGPGTRLTVL.

CDR3 DNA: TGTGCCAGCAGCTTAGTTCGTCGGGGGTCACTGTTGCATGAGCAGTTCTTC. This gives the protein CASSLVRRGSLLHEQFF. This chain uses TRBV11-2 with TRBJ2-1, with D tentatively TRBD2 (6 bases). The V gene lost 1 base and the J gene lost 8 bases, with 21 bases spanning the gap. The CDR3 sequence is 17 residues long. The germline V gene has CDR1 SGHAT and CDR2 FQNNGV.

The J gene is TRBJ2-3, the V gene TRBV19, with D possibly TRBD2 on 6 matching bases. Germline V gives CDR1 LNHDA, CDR2 SQIVND (reference sequence). V lost 10 bases and J lost 4, with 18 bases in between. This CDR3 is built from 14 residues. CDR3 coding DNA: TGTGCCACCGCGACTAGGGAGTGGTCAGATACGCAGTATTTT. It encodes CATATREWSDTQYF. Variable domain in full (rest from reference TRBV19 and TRBJ2-3): DGGITQSPKYLFRKEGQNVTLSCEQNLNHDAMYWYRQDPGQGLRLIYYSQIVNDFQKGDIAEGYSVSREKKESFPLTVTSAQKNPTAFYLCATATREWSDTQYFGPGTRLTVL.

Only one count was recorded for this clone. The chain recombines TRBV5-1 with TRBJ1-5; D is possibly TRBD1 (6 bases). CDR3 length: 15 residues. Germline CDR1 SGHRS, CDR2 YFSETQ. Trimming removed 2 bases from V and 0 bases from J, with 9 bases in between. CDR3 bases: TGCGCCAGCAGCTTAGGAGGGGGTAGCAATCAGCCCCAGCATTTT. This translates into CASSLGGGSNQPQHF.

This sequence joins TRBV5-6 and TRBJ2-2; no definite D call. Germline V gene sequence: CDR1 SGHDT, CDR2 YYEEEE. This CDR3 contains 15 residues. V gave up 6 bases and J gave up 1 base, with 13 bases separating them. The chain's CDR3 is CASNLALVNTGELFF. The CDR3 DNA reads TGTGCCAGCAACCTGGCACTTGTGAACACCGGGGAGCTGTTTTTT.

V and J are TRBV23-1 and TRBJ2-2, with D unclear. TRBV23-1 is filed as an ORF, its function uncertain. This CDR3 spans 16 amino acids. V shed 0 bases and J shed 5 bases, with 13 bases lying between them. CDR3 in DNA: TGCGCCAGCAGTCAATCGAAACCCCTCGAGACCGGGGAGCTGTTTTTT. Its translation: CASSQSKPLETGELFF.

This clone was seen more than once but under ten times. The gene calls are TRBV4-1 and TRBJ2-7, with 9 bases matching TRBD2. CDR1 is MGHRA and CDR2 is YSYEKL in the germline V gene. The CDR3 sequence is 16 residues long. The V gene end was trimmed by 3 bases and the J gene end by 0 bases; junction bases not matched to a gene: 6. The CDR3 is CASSHPGLAISYEQYF. The CDR3 DNA follows: TGCGCCAGCAGCCATCCGGGACTAGCCATCTCCTACGAGCAGTACTTC.

The chain combines TRBV27 with TRBJ2-7; 7 bases are shared with TRBD1. V shed 2 bases and J 7 bases; nucleotides not matched to a gene: 11. The CDR3 is made up of 15 amino acids. Germline CDR1 reads MNHEY; CDR2 reads SMNVEV (reference sequence). The CDR3 is CASSLVLGQKFEQYF. The CDR3 nucleotides are TGTGCCAGCAGTTTAGTACTGGGACAGAAGTTTGAGCAGTACTTC.

This clone was detected a few times. The rearrangement uses TRBV30 and TRBJ1-1; D ambiguous. The CDR3 loop spans 11 amino acids. CDR1 and CDR2 from the germline V gene are GTSNPN and SVGIG (reference sequence). CDR3 DNA: TGTGCATTACGATGGATCCCTGAAGCTTTCTTT. Its protein is CALRWIPEAFF. Filled out from reference TRBV30 and TRBJ1-1, the complete variable domain reads SQTIHQWPATLVQPVGSPLSLECTVEGTSNPNLYWYRQAAGRGLQLLFYSVGIGQISSEVPQNLSASRPQDRQFILSSKKLLLSDSGFYLCALRWIPEAFFGQGTRLTVV.

The CDR3 region is CASSLDAGGWNTEAFF. The CDR3 coding sequence is TGTGCCAGCAGCTTGGATGCGGGCGGGTGGAACACTGAAGCTTTCTTT. The chain combines TRBV5-6 with TRBJ1-1; D gene uncertain. This CDR3 is built from 16 residues. V lost 0 bases to trimming and J lost 1 base, with 13 bases between them. Germline V lookup: CDR1 SGHDT, CDR2 YYEEEE.

The chain is built from TRBV7-8 and TRBJ2-7; 7 positions agree with TRBD1. The V and J ends lost 7 bases and 3 bases, in that order; junction bases with no gene match: 6. The CDR3 has 13 amino acids. The germline CDR1 and CDR2 sequences are SGHVS and FQNEAQ. CDR3 in DNA: TGTGCCAGCACGGGACAGCTGAGCTACGAGCAGTACTTC. Residues: CASTGQLSYEQYF.

The chain combines TRBV19 with TRBJ1-3; no clear D gene. CDR1 and CDR2 from the germline V gene are LNHDA and SQIVND (reference sequence). CDR3 length: 15 residues. The V and J ends lost 9 bases and 3 bases respectively, with 18 bases between them. CDR3 nucleotide sequence: TGTGCCAGCTTTGATCCGGGCCGTCGTGGAAACACCATATATTTT. Protein product: CASFDPGRRGNTIYF.

V usage is TRBV11-3 and J usage is TRBJ2-7; D is unresolved. Trimming stripped 1 base from V and 0 bases from J, with 7 bases between. The CDR3 runs 14 residues. Germline V CDR1 and CDR2: SGHNT, YENEEA. CDR3 DNA sequence: TGTGCCAGCAGCTTAGTTCCTGACTCCTACGAGCAGTACTTC. It specifies CASSLVPDSYEQYF. Combining the CDR3 with reference TRBV11-3 and TRBJ2-7 gives the whole variable domain EAGVVQSPRYKIIEKKQPVAFWCNPISGHNTLYWYLQNLGQGPELLIRYENEEAVDDSQLPKDRFSAERLKGVDSTLKIQPAELGDSAVYLCASSLVPDSYEQYFGPGTRLTVT.